This entry describes one T cell receptor (beta chain). Trimming shortened V by 0 bases and J by 2 bases, and 8 bases separated the two germline ends. Germline V gives CDR1 MNHEY, CDR2 SVGAGI. CDR3 length equals 16 residues. The sample comes from a study of CD8 T cells in Susac syndrome. With random hexamers, roughly 0.45 to 1 ug RNA was reverse transcribed. TCRdb reprocessed the immunoSEQ multiplex PCR reads via MiXCR and lists one record per CDR3 protein. The sample contains some 210,000 distinct CDR3 sequences, about 94% of which appear only once. Sample: CD4+ T cells from PBMCs. This clonotype originated in a human donor with Susac syndrome. The rearrangement joins TRBV6-5 to TRBJ2-6; D could derive from TRBD1 or TRBD2 (5 bases each). CDR3 coding DNA: TGTGCCAGCAGTTACTCTGGGGGTGCTGGGGCCAACGTCCTGACTTTC. It codes for CASSYSGGAGANVLTF.